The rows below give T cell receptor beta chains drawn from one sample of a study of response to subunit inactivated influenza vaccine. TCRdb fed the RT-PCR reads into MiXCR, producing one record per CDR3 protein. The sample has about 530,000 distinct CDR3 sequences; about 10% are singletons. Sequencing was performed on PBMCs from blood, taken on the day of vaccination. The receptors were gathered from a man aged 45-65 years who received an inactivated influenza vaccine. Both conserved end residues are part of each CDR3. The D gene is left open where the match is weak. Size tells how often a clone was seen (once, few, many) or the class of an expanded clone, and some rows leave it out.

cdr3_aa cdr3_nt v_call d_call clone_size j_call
CASSVGIPTLYNEQFF TGTGCCAGCAGCGTAGGAATCCCCACCCTTTACAATGAGCAGTTCTTC TRBV9 . few TRBJ2-1
CASSLVAGASNQPQHF TGTGCCAGCAGCTTAGTGGCGGGGGCTAGCAATCAGCCCCAGCATTTT TRBV7-2 . once TRBJ1-5
CASSFAGGVNEQFF TGTGCCAGCAGTTTTGCGGGAGGGGTCAATGAGCAGTTCTTC TRBV28 TRBD2 many TRBJ2-1
CSARDRSSGGNEQFF TGCAGTGCTAGAGATCGGTCTAGCGGGGGAAATGAGCAGTTCTTC TRBV20-1 TRBD2 . TRBJ2-1
CASRKPGATYEQYF TGTGCCAGCCGGAAGCCAGGAGCGACCTACGAGCAGTACTTC TRBV2 . . TRBJ2-7
CASSLLGGALAGTQYF TGTGCCAGCAGCTTATTAGGAGGGGCCCTCGCCGGGACCCAGTACTTC TRBV7-8 . . TRBJ2-5
CASRSTGLTYEQYF TGTGCCAGTAGAAGTACAGGCCTAACCTACGAGCAGTACTTC TRBV19 . many TRBJ2-7
CASSFPVRAGGLNEQFF TGTGCCAGCAGCTTCCCCGTCCGAGCGGGGGGACTTAATGAGCAGTTCTTC TRBV7-9 TRBD2 few TRBJ2-1
CASRQNDERAYAFF TGCGCCAGCAGGCAGAACGATGAAAGGGCCTATGCTTTCTTT TRBV5-1 . many TRBJ1-1
CATGAGGQPQHF TGTGCCACGGGGGCGGGGGGGCAGCCCCAGCATTTT TRBV6-5 . many TRBJ1-5
CSARVYHVRETQYF TGCAGTGCTAGAGTTTACCACGTGAGGGAGACCCAGTACTTC TRBV20-1 . . TRBJ2-5
CSVEKTANTEAFF TGCAGCGTTGAAAAAACAGCGAACACTGAAGCTTTCTTT TRBV29-1 . many TRBJ1-1
CASSPGLAGAQETQYF TGCGCCAGCAGCCCAGGACTAGCGGGAGCCCAAGAGACCCAGTACTTC TRBV5-1 TRBD2 many TRBJ2-5
CASSLAGVSSDTQYF TGTGCCAGCAGCCTTGCGGGAGTGTCCTCAGATACGCAGTATTTT TRBV3-1 TRBD2 . TRBJ2-3
CASSVGLGGTQYF TGTGCCAGCAGTGTCGGACTAGGAGGGACCCAGTACTTC TRBV28 TRBD2 . TRBJ2-5
CASNGGGNYNEQFF TGTGCCAGTAACGGCGGGGGAAATTACAATGAGCAGTTCTTC TRBV19 TRBD2 . TRBJ2-1
CSANRGPIRGQPQHF TGCAGTGCTAACAGGGGGCCGATACGGGGACAGCCCCAGCATTTT TRBV20-1 TRBD1 few TRBJ1-5
CASRGGSGGFYEQYF TGCGCCAGTCGTGGCGGGTCAGGGGGTTTCTACGAGCAGTACTTC TRBV5-1 TRBD1 . TRBJ2-7
CASSLARGHGATQYF TGTGCCAGCAGCTTAGCGAGGGGGCACGGTGCGACCCAGTACTTC TRBV7-6 TRBD1 . TRBJ2-5
CASSLRGGDIQETQYF TGTGCCAGCAGCTTAAGAGGGGGCGATATCCAAGAGACCCAGTACTTC TRBV7-3 TRBD1 . TRBJ2-5
CATSRKTGVPVDNEQFF TGTGCCACCAGCAGAAAAACAGGGGTCCCCGTCGACAATGAGCAGTTCTTC TRBV15 TRBD1 . TRBJ2-1
CASSPGAGGGTDTQYF TGTGCCAGCAGTCCCGGGGCAGGGGGAGGCACAGATACGCAGTATTTT TRBV28 TRBD1 many TRBJ2-3
CASSFTVGWLGEAFF TGTGCCAGCAGCTTCACAGTGGGGTGGCTTGGTGAAGCTTTCTTT TRBV7-9 . . TRBJ1-1
CASSRSRGGWREQYF TGCGCCAGCAGCCGTAGTCGGGGAGGGTGGCGCGAGCAGTACTTC TRBV4-3 TRBD2 few TRBJ2-7
CASIDPLDRVRNEQYF TGTGCCAGCATCGACCCTCTGGACAGGGTGAGGAACGAGCAGTACTTC TRBV7-2 TRBD1 few TRBJ2-7
CASSHDGGGETQYF TGTGCCAGCAGTCACGACGGTGGAGGAGAGACCCAGTACTTC TRBV3-1 . . TRBJ2-5
CAISDDTRNEQFF TGTGCCATCAGTGACGACACCCGCAATGAGCAGTTCTTC TRBV10-3 . . TRBJ2-1
CASSLAGHSIQETQYF TGCGCCAGCAGCTTGGCAGGACACAGTATCCAAGAGACCCAGTACTTC TRBV5-1 . few TRBJ2-5
CATRGDSPYEQYF TGCGCCACCAGGGGGGACAGCCCCTACGAGCAGTACTTC TRBV5-1 . few TRBJ2-7
CASSLQGTQGVAKNIQYF TGTGCCAGCAGTTTACAAGGGACTCAAGGGGTAGCCAAAAACATTCAGTACTTC TRBV12-3/TRBV12-4 . few TRBJ2-4
CASSHDVGAQPQHF TGTGCCAGCAGTCATGATGTGGGAGCACAGCCCCAGCATTTT TRBV6-2/TRBV6-3 . . TRBJ1-5
CASTLRTDYYGYTF TGTGCCAGCACTCTTAGGACCGACTACTATGGCTACACCTTC TRBV6-2/TRBV6-3 . many TRBJ1-2
CASSLEILSDTQYF TGCGCCAGCAGTCTTGAAATCCTCTCAGATACGCAGTATTTT TRBV5-1 . few TRBJ2-3
CASSLEARGNYEQYF TGTGCCAGCAGCTTAGAAGCTCGGGGAAACTACGAGCAGTACTTC TRBV11-2 . . TRBJ2-7
CATSRKGPREQYF TGTGCCACCAGCAGAAAGGGACCGAGGGAGCAGTACTTC TRBV15 . . TRBJ2-7
CSARGGSRYEQYF TGCAGTGCTAGGGGGGGGTCTCGCTACGAGCAGTACTTC TRBV20-1 TRBD2 . TRBJ2-7
CSATTSLHEQFF TGCAGTGCTACGACTAGTCTCCATGAGCAGTTCTTC TRBV20-1 . . TRBJ2-1
CSVGQCYNEQFF TGCAGCGTAGGACAGTGCTACAATGAGCAGTTCTTC TRBV29-1 . many TRBJ2-1
CASSYSMARTRNSPLHF TGTGCCAGCAGTTACTCGATGGCAAGGACTAGGAATTCACCCCTCCACTTT TRBV6-5 . . TRBJ1-6
CASSLFAIAADEQYF TGTGCCAGCAGTTTATTTGCGATAGCGGCCGACGAGCAGTACTTC TRBV27 . once TRBJ2-7
CSASRGTAYNEQFF TGCAGTGCATCCCGGGGAACGGCGTACAATGAGCAGTTCTTC TRBV20-1 . few TRBJ2-1
CASSHSPRYQETQYF TGTGCCAGCAGCCACTCCCCCCGGTACCAAGAGACCCAGTACTTC TRBV3-1 . . TRBJ2-5
CSARGTSGYGYTF TGCAGTGCTAGGGGGACTTCCGGCTATGGCTACACCTTC TRBV20-1 . . TRBJ1-2
CASSLSPRKGYEQYF TGTGCCAGCAGTTTATCGCCCCGTAAGGGCTACGAGCAGTACTTC TRBV27 . . TRBJ2-7
CASSPGTVTPLAKNIQYF TGTGCCAGCAGCCCCGGGACAGTGACTCCTCTAGCCAAAAACATTCAGTACTTC TRBV27 TRBD1 many TRBJ2-4
CTSSLGPSGRAETQYF TGTACCAGCAGCTTGGGCCCTAGCGGGAGGGCAGAGACCCAGTACTTC TRBV5-6 TRBD2 . TRBJ2-5
CASSQMRTGGSWEQYF TGTGCCAGCAGCCAAATGAGAACGGGGGGCTCCTGGGAGCAGTACTTC TRBV3-1 . many TRBJ2-7
CASIPSRNTEAFF TGTGCCAGCATCCCCAGCCGGAACACTGAAGCTTTCTTT TRBV12-3/TRBV12-4 . . TRBJ1-1
CSAPRAANTEAFF TGCAGTGCTCCCCGGGCAGCCAACACTGAAGCTTTCTTT TRBV20-1 . few TRBJ1-1
CASSYGRGLRQPQHF TGTGCCAGCAGTTACGGCAGGGGGCTACGTCAGCCCCAGCATTTT TRBV6-5 TRBD1 . TRBJ1-5